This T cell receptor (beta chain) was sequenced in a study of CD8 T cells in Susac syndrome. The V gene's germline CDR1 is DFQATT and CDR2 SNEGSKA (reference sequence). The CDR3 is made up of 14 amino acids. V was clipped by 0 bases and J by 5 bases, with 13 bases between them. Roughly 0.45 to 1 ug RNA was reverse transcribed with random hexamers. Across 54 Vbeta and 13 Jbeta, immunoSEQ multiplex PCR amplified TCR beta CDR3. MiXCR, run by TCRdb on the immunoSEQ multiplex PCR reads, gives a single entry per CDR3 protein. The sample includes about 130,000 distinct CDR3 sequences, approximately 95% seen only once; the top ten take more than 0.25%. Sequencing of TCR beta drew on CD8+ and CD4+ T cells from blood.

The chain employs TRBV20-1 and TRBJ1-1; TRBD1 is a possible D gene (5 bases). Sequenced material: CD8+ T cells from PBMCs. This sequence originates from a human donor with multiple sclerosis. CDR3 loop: CSARDGQGGTEAFF. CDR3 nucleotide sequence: TGCAGTGCTAGAGATGGGCAGGGTGGTACTGAAGCTTTCTTT.